This T cell receptor beta chain emerged from a study of blood T cell repertoires in COVID-19. Study-level background: T cells, B-cell-depleted T cells, or PBMCs provided the cDNA or gDNA that served as material.

Original methodology: Amplified reference gene primers provided the basis for estimating nucleated cell counts. Assay: immunoSEQ multiplex PCR; the TCRdb copy retains only in-frame clones and omits some. V and J calls and clone size are copied from that table; D and trimming were computed from the DNA. Here the sample spans about 260,000 clones, over 80% being singletons. Trimming took 1 base from V and 6 from J, leaving 25 bases between them. This CDR3 is built from 19 residues. Germline V gene lookup returns CDR1 SGDLS and CDR2 YYNGEE. In assigning cohorts, the study relied on participant-reported clinical history.

The J gene is TRBJ1-4, the V gene TRBV9, with D possibly matching TRBD1 (5 bases). The origin of this receptor is a man aged 50-60 years who had been exposed to COVID-19. The sequencing sample was made of PBMCs or T cells enriched from blood (not recorded which). CDR3 sequence (DNA): TGTGCCAGCAGCGTATCCTCAGGAATTGTGGGGACGGGGGATGAAAAACTGTTTTTT. Amino acid sequence: CASSVSSGIVGTGDEKLFF.